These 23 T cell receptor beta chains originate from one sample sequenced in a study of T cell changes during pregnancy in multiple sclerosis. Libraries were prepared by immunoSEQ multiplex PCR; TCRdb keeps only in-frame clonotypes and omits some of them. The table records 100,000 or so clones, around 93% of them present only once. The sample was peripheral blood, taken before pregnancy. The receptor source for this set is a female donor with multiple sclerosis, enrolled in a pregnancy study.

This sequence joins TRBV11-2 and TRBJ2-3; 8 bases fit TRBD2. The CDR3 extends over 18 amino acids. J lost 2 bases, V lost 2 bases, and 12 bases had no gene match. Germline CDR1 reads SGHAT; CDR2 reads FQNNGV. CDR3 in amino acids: CASSLTNAGTRNTDTQYF. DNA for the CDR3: TGTGCCAGCAGCTTAACGAACGCCGGGACTAGGAACACAGATACGCAGTATTTT.

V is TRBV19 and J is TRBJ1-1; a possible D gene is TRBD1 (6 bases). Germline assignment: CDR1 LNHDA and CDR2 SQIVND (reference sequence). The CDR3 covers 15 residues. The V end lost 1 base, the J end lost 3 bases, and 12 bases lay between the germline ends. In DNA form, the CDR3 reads TGTGCCAGTAGTATAGGTGGGGGCGTGGACACTGAAGCTTTCTTT. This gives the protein CASSIGGGVDTEAFF.

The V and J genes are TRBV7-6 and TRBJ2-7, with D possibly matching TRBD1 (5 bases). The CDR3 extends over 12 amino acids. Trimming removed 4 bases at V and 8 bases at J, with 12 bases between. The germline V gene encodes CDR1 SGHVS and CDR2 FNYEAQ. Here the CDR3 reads CASSSGNRKQYF. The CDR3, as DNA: TGTGCCAGCAGCTCAGGCAACAGGAAGCAGTACTTC.

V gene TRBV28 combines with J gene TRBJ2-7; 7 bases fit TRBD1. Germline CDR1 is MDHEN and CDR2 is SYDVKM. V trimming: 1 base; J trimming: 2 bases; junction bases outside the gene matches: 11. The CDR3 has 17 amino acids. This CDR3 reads CASSLFGTAYDPYEQYF. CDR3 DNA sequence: TGTGCCAGCAGTTTATTCGGGACAGCCTACGACCCCTACGAGCAGTACTTC. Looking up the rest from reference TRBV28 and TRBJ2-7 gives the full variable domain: DVKVTQSSRYLVKRTGEKVFLECVQDMDHENMFWYRQDPGLGLRLIYFSYDVKMKEKGDIPEGYSVSREKKERFSLILESASTNQTSMYLCASSLFGTAYDPYEQYFGPGTRLTVT.

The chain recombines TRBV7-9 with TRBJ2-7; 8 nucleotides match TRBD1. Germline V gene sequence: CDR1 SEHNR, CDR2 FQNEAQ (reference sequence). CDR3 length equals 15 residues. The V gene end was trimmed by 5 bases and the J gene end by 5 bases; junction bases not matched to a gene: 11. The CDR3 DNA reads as TGTGCCAGCAGCAAGACGACAGGGGAGTTCCACGAGCAGTACTTC. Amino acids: CASSKTTGEFHEQYF.

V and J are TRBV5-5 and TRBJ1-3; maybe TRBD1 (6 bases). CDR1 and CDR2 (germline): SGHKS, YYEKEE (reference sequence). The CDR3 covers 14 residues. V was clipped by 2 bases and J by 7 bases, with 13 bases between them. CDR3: CASSLQGFQNTIYF. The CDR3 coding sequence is TGTGCCAGCAGCTTACAGGGTTTTCAGAACACCATATATTTT.

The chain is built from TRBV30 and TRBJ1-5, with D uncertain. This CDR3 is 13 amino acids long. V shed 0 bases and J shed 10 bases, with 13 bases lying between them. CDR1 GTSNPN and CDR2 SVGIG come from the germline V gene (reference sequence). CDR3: CAWSVGLGRPQHF. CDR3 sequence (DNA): TGTGCCTGGAGTGTAGGTTTGGGCCGACCCCAGCATTTT.

This CDR3 reads CASGDSYKNIQYF. As DNA, the CDR3 is TGCGCCAGCGGGGACTCATACAAAAACATTCAGTACTTC. The rearrangement joins TRBV5-1 to TRBJ2-4; TRBD2 might be the D (6 bases). CDR3 length: 13 residues. CDR1 is SGHRS and CDR2 is YFSETQ in the germline V gene. Trimming took 7 bases from V and 3 from J, leaving 11 bases between them. Looking up the rest from reference TRBV5-1 and TRBJ2-4 gives the full variable domain: KAGVTQTPRYLIKTRGQQVTLSCSPISGHRSVSWYQQTPGQGLQFLFEYFSETQRNKGNFPGRFSGRQFSNSRSEMNVSTLELGDSALYLCASGDSYKNIQYFGAGTRLSVL.

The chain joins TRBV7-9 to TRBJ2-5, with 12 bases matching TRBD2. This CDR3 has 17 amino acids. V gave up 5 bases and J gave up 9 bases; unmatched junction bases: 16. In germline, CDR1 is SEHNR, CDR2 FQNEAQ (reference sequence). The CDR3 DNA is TGTGCCAGCAGCCCCCCCCGACTAGCGGGAGTCAACGAGTCCCAGTACTTC. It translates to CASSPPRLAGVNESQYF.

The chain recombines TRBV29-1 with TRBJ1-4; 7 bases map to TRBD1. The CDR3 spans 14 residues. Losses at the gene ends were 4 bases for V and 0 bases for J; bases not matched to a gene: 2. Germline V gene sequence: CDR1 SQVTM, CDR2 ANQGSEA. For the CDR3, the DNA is TGCAGCGTTGTAGGACAGGCAACTAATGAAAAACTGTTTTTT. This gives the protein CSVVGQATNEKLFF. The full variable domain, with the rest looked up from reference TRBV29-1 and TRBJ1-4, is SAVISQKPSRDICQRGTSLTIQCQVDSQVTMMFWYRQQPGQSLTLIATANQGSEATYESGFVIDKFPISRPNLTFSTLTVSNMSPEDSSIYLCSVVGQATNEKLFFGSGTQLSVL.

The CDR3 reads CASSVTLGGEQYF. CDR3 DNA sequence: TGTGCCAGCAGCGTCACCCTCGGGGGCGAGCAGTACTTC. The chain recombines TRBV9 with TRBJ2-7; D is perhaps TRBD2 (6 bases). Germline V lookup: CDR1 SGDLS, CDR2 YYNGEE. This CDR3 is built from 13 residues. Trimming removed 2 bases from V and 6 bases from J, with 12 bases in between.

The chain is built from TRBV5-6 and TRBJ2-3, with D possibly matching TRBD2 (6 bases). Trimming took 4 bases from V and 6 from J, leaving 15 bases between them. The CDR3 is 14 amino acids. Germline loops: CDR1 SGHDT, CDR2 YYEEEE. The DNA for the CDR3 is TGTGCCAGCAGCCTGCGGGGTCTCGGGGATACGCAGTATTTT. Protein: CASSLRGLGDTQYF.

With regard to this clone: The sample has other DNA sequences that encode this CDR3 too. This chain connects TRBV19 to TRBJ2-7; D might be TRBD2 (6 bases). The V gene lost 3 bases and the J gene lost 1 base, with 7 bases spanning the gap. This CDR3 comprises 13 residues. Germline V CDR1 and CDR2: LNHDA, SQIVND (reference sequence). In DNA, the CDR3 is TGTGCCAGTAGTATTGGGACTTCCTACGAGCAGTACTTC. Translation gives CASSIGTSYEQYF.

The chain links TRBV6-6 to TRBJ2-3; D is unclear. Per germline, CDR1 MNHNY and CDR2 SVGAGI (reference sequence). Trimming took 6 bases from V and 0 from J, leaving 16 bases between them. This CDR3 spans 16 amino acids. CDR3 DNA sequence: TGTGCCAGCAGCCTCTACCGCGATGCTAGCACAGATACGCAGTATTTT. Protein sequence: CASSLYRDASTDTQYF.

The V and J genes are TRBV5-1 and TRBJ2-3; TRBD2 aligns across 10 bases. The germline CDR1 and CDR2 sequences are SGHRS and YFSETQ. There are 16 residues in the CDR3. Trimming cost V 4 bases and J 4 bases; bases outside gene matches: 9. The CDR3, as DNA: TGCGCCAGCAGCCTGGAGCCTAGCGGGAGCGCAGATACGCAGTATTTT. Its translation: CASSLEPSGSADTQYF.

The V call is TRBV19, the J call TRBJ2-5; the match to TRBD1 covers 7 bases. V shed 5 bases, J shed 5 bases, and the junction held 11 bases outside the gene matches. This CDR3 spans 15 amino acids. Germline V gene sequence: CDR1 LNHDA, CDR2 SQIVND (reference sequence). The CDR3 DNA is TGTGCCAGTAGTTCCGGGACAGAAGTGAGGGAGACCCAGTACTTC. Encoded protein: CASSSGTEVRETQYF.

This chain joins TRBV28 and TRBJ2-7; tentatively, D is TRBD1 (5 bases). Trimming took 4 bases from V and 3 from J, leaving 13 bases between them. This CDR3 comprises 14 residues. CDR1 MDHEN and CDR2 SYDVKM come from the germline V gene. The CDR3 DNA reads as TGTGCCAGCAGTTACGACAGAGCCAGCTACGAGCAGTACTTC. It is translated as CASSYDRASYEQYF.

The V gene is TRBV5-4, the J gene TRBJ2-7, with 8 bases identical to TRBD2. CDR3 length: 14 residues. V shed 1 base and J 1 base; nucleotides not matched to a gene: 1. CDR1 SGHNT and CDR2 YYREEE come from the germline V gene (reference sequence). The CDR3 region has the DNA TGTGCCAGCAGCTTGAGCGGGGGATCCTACGAGCAGTACTTC. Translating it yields CASSLSGGSYEQYF.

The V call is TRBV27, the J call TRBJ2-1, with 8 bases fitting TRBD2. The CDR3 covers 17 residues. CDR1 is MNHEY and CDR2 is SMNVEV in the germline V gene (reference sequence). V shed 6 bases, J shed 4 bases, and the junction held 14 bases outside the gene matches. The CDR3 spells CASSLPLGGARYNEQFF. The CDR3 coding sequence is TGTGCCAGCAGCTTACCCCTCGGGGGGGCACGGTACAATGAGCAGTTCTTC.

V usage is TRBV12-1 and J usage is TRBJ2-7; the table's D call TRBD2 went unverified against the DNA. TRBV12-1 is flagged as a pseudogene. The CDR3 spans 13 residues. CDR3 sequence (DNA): TGTGCCAGCAGCTTTTGCCGGGGCTACGAGCAGTACTTC. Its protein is CASSFCRGYEQYF.

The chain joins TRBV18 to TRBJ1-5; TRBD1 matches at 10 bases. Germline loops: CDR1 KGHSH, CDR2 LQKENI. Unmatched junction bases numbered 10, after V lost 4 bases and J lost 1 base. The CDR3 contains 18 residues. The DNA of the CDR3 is TGTGCCAGCTCACTTCAAGCTCCGGGACAGGGGAGCAATCAGCCCCAGCATTTT. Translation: CASSLQAPGQGSNQPQHF.

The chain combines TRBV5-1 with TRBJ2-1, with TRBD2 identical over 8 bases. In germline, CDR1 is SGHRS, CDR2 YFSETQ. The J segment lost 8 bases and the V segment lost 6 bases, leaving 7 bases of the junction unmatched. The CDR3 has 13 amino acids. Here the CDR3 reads CASNSGNGDEQFF. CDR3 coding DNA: TGCGCCAGCAATAGCGGGAATGGGGATGAGCAGTTCTTC.

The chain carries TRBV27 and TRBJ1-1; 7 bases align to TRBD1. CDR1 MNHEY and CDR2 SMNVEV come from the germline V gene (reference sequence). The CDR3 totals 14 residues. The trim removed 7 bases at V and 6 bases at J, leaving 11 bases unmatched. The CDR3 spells CASTALDRAAEAFF. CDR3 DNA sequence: TGTGCCAGCACCGCCCTAGACAGGGCCGCTGAAGCTTTCTTT.